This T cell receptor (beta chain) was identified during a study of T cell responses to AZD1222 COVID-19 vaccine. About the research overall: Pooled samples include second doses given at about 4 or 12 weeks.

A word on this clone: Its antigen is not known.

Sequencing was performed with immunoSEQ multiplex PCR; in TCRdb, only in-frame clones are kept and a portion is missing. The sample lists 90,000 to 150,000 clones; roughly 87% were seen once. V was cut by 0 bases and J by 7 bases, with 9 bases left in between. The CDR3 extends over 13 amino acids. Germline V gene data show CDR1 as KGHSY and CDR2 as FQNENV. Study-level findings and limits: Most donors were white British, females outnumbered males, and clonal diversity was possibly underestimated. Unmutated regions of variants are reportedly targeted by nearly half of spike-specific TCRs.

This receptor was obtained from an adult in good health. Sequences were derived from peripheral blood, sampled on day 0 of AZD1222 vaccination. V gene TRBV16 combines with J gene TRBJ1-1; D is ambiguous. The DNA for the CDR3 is TGTGCCAGCAGCCAATCGGGGTCGGATGAAGCTTTCTTT. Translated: CASSQSGSDEAFF.